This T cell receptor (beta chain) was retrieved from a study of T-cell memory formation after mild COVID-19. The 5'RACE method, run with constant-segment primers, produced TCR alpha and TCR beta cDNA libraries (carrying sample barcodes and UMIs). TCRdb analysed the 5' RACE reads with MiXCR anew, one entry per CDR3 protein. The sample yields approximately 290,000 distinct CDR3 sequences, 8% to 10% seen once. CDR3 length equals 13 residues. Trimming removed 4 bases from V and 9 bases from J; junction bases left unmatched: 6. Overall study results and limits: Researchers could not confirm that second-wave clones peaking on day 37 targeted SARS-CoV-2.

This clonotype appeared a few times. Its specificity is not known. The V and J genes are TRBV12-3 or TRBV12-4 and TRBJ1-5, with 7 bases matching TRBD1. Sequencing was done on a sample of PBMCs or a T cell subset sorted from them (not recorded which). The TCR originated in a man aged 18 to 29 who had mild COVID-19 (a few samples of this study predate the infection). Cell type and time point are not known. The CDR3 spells CASSWTGLGPQHF. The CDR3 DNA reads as TGTGCCAGCAGTTGGACAGGCTTAGGGCCCCAGCATTTT.